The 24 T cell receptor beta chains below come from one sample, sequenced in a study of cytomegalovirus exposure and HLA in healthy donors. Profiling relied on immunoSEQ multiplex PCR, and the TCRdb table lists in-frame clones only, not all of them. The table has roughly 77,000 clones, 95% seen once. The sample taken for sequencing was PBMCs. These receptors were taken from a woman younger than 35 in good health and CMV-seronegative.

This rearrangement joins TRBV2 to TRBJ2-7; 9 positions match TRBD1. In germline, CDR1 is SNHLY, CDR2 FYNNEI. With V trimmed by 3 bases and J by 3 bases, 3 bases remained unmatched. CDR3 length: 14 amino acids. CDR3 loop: CASSDGTGLYEQYF. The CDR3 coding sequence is TGTGCCAGCAGTGATGGGACAGGGCTCTACGAGCAGTACTTC.

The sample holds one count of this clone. In DNA, the CDR3 is TGCGCCAGCAGCTCGGGACAGGGTGGCCCTGAAGCTTTCTTT. Its protein product is CASSSGQGGPEAFF. The chain employs TRBV5-1 and TRBJ1-1; 9 bases are shared with TRBD1. J was trimmed by 6 bases and V by 3 bases; bases with no gene match: 6. The CDR3 loop spans 14 amino acids. CDR1 is SGHRS, CDR2 YFSETQ, per germline.

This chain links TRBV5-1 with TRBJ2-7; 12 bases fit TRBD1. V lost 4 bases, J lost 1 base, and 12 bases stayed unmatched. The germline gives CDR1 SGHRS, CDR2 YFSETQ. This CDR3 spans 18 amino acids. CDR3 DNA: TGCGCCAGCAGCCCAGGGACGGGACAGGGGGCGCGATCCTACGAGCAGTACTTC. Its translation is CASSPGTGQGARSYEQYF.

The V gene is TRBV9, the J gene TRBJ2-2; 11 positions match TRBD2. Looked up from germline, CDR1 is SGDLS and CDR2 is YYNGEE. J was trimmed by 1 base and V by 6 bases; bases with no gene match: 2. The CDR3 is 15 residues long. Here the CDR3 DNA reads TGTGCCAGCAACCTAGCGGGAGGGAACACCGGGGAGCTGTTTTTT. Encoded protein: CASNLAGGNTGELFF.

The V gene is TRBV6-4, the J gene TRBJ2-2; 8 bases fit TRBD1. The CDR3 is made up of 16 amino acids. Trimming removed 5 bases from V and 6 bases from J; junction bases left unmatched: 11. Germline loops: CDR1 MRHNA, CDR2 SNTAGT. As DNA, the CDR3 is TGTGCCAGCAGTCGACAGGGGCAATCAAACGCCGGGGAGCTGTTTTTT. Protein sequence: CASSRQGQSNAGELFF.

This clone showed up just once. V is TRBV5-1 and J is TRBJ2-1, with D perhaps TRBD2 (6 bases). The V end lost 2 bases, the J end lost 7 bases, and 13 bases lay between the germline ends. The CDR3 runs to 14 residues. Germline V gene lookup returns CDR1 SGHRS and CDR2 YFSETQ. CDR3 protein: CASSFGGVGNEQFF. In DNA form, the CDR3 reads TGCGCCAGCAGCTTCGGGGGAGTGGGAAATGAGCAGTTCTTC.

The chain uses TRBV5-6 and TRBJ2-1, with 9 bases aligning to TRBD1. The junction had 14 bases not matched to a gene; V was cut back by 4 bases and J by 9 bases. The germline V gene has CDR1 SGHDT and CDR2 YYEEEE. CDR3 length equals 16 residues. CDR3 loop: CASSPSPRTGAREQFF. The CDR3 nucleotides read TGTGCCAGCAGCCCATCCCCGAGGACAGGGGCGCGTGAGCAGTTCTTC.

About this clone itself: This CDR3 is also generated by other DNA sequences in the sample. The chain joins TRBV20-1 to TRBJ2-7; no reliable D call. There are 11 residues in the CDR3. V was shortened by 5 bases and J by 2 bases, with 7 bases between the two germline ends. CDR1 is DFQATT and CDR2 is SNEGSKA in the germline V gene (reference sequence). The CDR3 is CSALSAYEQYF. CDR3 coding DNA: TGCAGTGCTTTGTCCGCCTACGAGCAGTACTTC.

CDR3 in amino acids: CASSRPTGGWNSPLHF. The CDR3 region has the DNA TGCGCCAGCAGCCGTCCTACAGGGGGCTGGAATTCACCCCTCCACTTT. The V and J genes are TRBV4-1 and TRBJ1-6, with TRBD1 matching 9 bases. V lost 4 bases and J lost 7; bases outside the gene matches: 8. CDR3 length equals 16 residues. CDR1 and CDR2 (germline): MGHRA, YSYEKL.

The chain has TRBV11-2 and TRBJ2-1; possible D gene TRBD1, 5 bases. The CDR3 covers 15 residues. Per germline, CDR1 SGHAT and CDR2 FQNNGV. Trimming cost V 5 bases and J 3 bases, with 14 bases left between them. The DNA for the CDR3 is TGTGCCAGCAGCGCCAGATCGGACATCTACAATGAGCAGTTCTTC. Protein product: CASSARSDIYNEQFF. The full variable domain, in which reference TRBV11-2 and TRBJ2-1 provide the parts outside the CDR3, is EAGVAQSPRYKIIEKRQSVAFWCNPISGHATLYWYQQILGQGPKLLIQFQNNGVVDDSQLPKDRFSAERLKGVDSTLKIQPAKLEDSAVYLCASSARSDIYNEQFFGPGTRLTVL.

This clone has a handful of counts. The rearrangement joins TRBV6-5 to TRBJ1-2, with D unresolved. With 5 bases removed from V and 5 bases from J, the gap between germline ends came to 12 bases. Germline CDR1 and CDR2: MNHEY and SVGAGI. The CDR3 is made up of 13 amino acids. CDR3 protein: CASSPGTGYGYTF. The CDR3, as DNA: TGTGCCAGCAGTCCGGGCACGGGATATGGCTACACCTTC.

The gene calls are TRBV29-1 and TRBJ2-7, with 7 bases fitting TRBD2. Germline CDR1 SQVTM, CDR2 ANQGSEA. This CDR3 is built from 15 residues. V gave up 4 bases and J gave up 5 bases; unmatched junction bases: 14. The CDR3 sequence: CSVVGTSVKMDEQYF. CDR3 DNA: TGCAGCGTTGTTGGAACTAGCGTCAAGATGGACGAGCAGTACTTC.

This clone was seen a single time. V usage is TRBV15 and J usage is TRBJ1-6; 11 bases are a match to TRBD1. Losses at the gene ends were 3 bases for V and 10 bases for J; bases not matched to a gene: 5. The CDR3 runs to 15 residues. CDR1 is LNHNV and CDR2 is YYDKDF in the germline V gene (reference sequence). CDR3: CATSRAGTGGSPLHF. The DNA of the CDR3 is TGTGCCACCAGCAGGGCCGGGACAGGGGGATCACCCCTCCACTTT.

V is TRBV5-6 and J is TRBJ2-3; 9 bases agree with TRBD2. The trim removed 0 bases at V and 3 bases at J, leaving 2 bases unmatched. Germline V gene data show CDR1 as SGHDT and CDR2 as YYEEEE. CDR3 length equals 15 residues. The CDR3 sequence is CASSLGGRGTDTQYF. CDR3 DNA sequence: TGTGCCAGCAGCTTGGGCGGGAGGGGAACAGATACGCAGTATTTT.

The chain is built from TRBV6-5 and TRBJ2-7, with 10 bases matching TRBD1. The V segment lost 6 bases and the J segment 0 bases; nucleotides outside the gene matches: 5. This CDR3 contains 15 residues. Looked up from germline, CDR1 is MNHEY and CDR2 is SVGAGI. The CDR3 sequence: CASRVDRGSSYEQYF. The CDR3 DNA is TGTGCCAGCAGGGTGGACAGGGGGAGCTCCTACGAGCAGTACTTC.

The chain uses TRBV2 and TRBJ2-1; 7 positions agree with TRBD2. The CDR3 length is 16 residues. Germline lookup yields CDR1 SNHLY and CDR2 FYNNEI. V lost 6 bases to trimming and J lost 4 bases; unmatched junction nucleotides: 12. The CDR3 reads CASSGGVAGRYNEQFF. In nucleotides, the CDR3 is TGTGCCAGCAGCGGTGGGGTAGCGGGCCGTTACAATGAGCAGTTCTTC.

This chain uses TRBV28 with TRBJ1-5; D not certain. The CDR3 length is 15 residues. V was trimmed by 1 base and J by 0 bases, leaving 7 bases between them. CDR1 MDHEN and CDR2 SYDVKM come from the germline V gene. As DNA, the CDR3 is TGTGCCAGCAGTTTATCGGGGAATAGCAATCAGCCCCAGCATTTT. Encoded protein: CASSLSGNSNQPQHF. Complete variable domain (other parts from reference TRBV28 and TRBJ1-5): DVKVTQSSRYLVKRTGEKVFLECVQDMDHENMFWYRQDPGLGLRLIYFSYDVKMKEKGDIPEGYSVSREKKERFSLILESASTNQTSMYLCASSLSGNSNQPQHFGDGTRLSIL.

CDR3 residues: CACIWGSGYEQYF. CDR3 DNA sequence: TGTGCCTGCATTTGGGGTAGCGGCTACGAGCAGTACTTC. V and J are TRBV30 and TRBJ2-7, with D maybe TRBD2 (6 bases). Germline assignment: CDR1 GTSNPN and CDR2 SVGIG (reference sequence). This CDR3 region has 13 residues. The V end lost 6 bases, the J end lost 3 bases, and 15 bases lay between the germline ends. Complete variable domain (other parts from reference TRBV30 and TRBJ2-7): SQTIHQWPATLVQPVGSPLSLECTVEGTSNPNLYWYRQAAGRGLQLLFYSVGIGQISSEVPQNLSASRPQDRQFILSSKKLLLSDSGFYLCACIWGSGYEQYFGPGTRLTVT.

CDR3 loop: CATQRGTGGSGELFF. The CDR3 DNA reads TGTGCCACCCAACGCGGGACAGGGGGCTCCGGGGAGCTGTTTTTT. This chain links TRBV2 with TRBJ2-2; 12 positions match TRBD1. Germline CDR1 is SNHLY and CDR2 is FYNNEI. Unmatched junction bases numbered 9, after V lost 10 bases and J lost 6 bases. The CDR3 loop spans 15 amino acids.

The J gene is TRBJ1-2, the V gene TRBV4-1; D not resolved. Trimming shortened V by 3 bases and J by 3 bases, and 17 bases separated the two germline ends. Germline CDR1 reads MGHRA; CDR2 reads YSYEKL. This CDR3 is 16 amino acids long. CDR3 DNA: TGCGCCAGCAGCCAGAGAGGGCAGCTGCCGGACTATGGCTACACCTTC. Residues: CASSQRGQLPDYGYTF.

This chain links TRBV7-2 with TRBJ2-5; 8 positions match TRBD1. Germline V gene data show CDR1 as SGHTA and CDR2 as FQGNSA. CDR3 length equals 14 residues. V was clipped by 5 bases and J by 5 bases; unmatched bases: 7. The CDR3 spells CASSPPTGEETQYF. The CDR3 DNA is TGTGCCAGCAGCCCTCCGACAGGGGAGGAGACCCAGTACTTC. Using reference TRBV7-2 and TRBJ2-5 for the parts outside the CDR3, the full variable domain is GAGVSQSPSNKVTEKGKDVELRCDPISGHTALYWYRQSLGQGLEFLIYFQGNSAPDKSGLPSDRFSAERTGGSVSTLTIQRTQQEDSAVYLCASSPPTGEETQYFGPGTRLLVL.

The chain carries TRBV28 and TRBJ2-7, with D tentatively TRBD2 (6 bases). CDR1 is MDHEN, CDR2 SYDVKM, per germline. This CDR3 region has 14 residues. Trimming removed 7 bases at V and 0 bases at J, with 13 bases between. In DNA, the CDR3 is TGTGCCAGCATCCCGGGACTGAGCTCCTACGAGCAGTACTTC. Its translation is CASIPGLSSYEQYF.

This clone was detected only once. Here the CDR3 DNA reads TGCACCAGCAGACCGGCTAGGGGCGGCCCGTACGAGCAGTACTTC. Translation gives CTSRPARGGPYEQYF. This chain uses TRBV1 with TRBJ2-7; the table's D call of TRBD1 was not tested on the DNA. TRBV1 is a recognized pseudogene. The CDR3 is made up of 15 amino acids.

The CDR3, as DNA: TGCGCCAGCAGCCAAGTCGGAGGGTACACTGAAGCTTTCTTT. It specifies CASSQVGGYTEAFF. This chain uses TRBV4-1 with TRBJ1-1; D not certain. The germline V and J ends were trimmed by 1 base and 3 bases, with 9 bases remaining between them. The CDR3 contains 14 residues. In germline, CDR1 is MGHRA, CDR2 YSYEKL.